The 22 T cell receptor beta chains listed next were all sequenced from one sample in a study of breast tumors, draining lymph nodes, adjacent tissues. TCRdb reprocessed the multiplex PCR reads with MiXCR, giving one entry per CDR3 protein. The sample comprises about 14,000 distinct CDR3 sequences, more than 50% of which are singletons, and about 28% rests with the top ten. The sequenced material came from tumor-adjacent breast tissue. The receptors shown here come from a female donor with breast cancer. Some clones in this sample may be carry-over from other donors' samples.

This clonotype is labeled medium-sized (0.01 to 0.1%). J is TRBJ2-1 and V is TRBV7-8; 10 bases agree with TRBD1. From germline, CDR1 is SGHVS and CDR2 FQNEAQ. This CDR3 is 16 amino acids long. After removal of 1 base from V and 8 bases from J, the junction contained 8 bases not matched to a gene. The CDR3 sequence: CASSLDDRGLPHEQFF. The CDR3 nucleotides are TGTGCCAGCAGCTTAGATGACAGGGGGCTACCCCATGAGCAGTTCTTC.

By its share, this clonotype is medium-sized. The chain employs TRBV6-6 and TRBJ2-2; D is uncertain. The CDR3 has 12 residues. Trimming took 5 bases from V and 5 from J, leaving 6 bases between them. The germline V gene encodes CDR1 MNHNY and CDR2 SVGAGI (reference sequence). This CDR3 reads CASSRTTGELFF. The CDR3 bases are TGTGCCAGCAGTAGGACGACCGGGGAGCTGTTTTTT.

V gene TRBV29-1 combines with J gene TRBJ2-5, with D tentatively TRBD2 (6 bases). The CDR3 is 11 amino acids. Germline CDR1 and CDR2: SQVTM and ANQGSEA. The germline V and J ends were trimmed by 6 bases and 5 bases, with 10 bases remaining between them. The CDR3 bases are TGCAGCGTCGGGAGCGGGGAGACCCAGTACTTC. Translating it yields CSVGSGETQYF.

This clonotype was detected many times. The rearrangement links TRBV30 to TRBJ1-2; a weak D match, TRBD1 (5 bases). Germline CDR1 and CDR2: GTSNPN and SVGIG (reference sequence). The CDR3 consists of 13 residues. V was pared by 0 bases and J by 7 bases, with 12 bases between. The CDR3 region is CAWSVLKGAGYTF. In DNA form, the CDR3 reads TGTGCCTGGAGTGTACTAAAAGGGGCTGGCTACACCTTC.

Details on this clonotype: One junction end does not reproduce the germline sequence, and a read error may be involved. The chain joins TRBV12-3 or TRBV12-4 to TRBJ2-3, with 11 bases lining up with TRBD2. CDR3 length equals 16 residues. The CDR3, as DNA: TGTACCAGCAGCGCTAATAGCGGGAGGGCTTCAGATACGCAGTATTTT. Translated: CTSSANSGRASDTQYF.

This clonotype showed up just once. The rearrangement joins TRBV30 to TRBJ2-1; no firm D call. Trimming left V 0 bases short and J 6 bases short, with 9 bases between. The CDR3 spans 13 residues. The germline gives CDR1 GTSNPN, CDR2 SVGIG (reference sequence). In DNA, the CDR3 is TGTGCCTGGAGTGTATCGTTCGGCAATGAGCAGTTCTTC. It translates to CAWSVSFGNEQFF. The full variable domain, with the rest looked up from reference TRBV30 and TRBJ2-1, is SQTIHQWPATLVQPVGSPLSLECTVEGTSNPNLYWYRQAAGRGLQLLFYSVGIGQISSEVPQNLSASRPQDRQFILSSKKLLLSDSGFYLCAWSVSFGNEQFFGPGTRLTVL.

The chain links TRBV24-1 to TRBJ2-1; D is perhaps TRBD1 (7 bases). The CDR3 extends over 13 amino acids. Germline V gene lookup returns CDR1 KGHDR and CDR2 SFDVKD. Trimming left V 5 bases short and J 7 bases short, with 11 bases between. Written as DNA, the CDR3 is TGTGCCACCAGTGGAGCAGGGGGGAATGAGCAGTTCTTC. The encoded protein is CATSGAGGNEQFF.

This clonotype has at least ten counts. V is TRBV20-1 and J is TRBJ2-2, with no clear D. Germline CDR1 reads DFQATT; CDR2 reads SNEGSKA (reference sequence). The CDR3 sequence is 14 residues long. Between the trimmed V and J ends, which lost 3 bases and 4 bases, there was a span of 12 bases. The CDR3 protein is CSARPVTSTGELFF. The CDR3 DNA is TGCAGTGCTAGGCCCGTCACTTCCACCGGGGAGCTGTTTTTT.

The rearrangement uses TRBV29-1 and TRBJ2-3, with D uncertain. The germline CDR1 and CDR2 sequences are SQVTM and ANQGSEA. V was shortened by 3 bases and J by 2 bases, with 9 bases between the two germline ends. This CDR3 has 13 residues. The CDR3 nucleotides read TGCAGCGTTGATGCCGGCGACACAGATACGCAGTATTTT. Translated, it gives CSVDAGDTDTQYF.

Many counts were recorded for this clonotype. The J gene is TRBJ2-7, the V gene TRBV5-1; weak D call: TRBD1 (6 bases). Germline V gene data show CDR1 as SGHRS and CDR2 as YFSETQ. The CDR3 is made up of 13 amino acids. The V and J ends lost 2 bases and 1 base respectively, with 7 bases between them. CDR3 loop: CASSFGQSYEQYF. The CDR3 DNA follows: TGCGCCAGCAGCTTTGGACAGTCCTACGAGCAGTACTTC.

The chain's CDR3 is CASSSRGDYGYTF. In DNA, the CDR3 is TGTGCCAGCAGCTCCCGGGGGGACTATGGCTACACCTTC. This rearrangement joins TRBV7-2 to TRBJ1-2; tentative D call: TRBD1 (5 bases). Per the germline V gene, CDR1 is SGHTA and CDR2 is FQGNSA. This CDR3 has 13 amino acids. V lost 4 bases to trimming and J lost 3 bases, with 9 bases between them.

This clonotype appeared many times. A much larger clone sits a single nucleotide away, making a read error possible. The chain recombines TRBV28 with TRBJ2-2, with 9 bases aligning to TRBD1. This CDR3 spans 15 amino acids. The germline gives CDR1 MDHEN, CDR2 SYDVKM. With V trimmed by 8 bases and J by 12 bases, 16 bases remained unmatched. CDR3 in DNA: TGTGCCAGCCAAGGTTCTACAGGGGGCTGGCGGAAGCTGTTTTTT. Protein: CASQGSTGGWRKLFF.

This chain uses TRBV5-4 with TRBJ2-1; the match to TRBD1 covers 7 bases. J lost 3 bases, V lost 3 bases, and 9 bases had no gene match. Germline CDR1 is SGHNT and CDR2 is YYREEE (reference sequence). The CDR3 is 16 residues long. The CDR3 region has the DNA TGTGCCAGCAGCTGGACAGGTGACTATGGCTACAATGAGCAGTTCTTC. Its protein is CASSWTGDYGYNEQFF.

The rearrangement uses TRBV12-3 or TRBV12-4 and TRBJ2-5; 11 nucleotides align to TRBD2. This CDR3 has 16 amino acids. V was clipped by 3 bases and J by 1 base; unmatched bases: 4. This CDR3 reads CASSFRLAGPQETQYF. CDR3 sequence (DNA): TGTGCCAGCAGTTTCCGACTAGCGGGACCCCAAGAGACCCAGTACTTC.

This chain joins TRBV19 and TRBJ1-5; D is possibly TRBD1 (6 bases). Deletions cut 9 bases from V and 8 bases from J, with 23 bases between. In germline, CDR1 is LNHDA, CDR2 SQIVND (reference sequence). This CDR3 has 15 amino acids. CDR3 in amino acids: CASSTGSGRIKPQHF. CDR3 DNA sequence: TGTGCCAGCAGCACAGGGTCCGGGCGAATCAAGCCCCAGCATTTT.

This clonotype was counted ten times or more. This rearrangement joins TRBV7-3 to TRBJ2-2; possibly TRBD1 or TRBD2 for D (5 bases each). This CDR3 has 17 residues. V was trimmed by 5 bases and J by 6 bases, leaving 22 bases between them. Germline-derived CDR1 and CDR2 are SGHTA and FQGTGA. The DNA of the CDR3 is TGTGCCAGCAGCCCCCCCCGGCCGGGACCACAATCCGGGGAGCTGTTTTTT. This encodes CASSPPRPGPQSGELFF.

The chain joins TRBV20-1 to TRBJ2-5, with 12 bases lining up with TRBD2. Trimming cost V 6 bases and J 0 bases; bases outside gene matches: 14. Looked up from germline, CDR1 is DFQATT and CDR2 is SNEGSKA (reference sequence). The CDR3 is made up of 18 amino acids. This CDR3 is CSASPQPGTSGYQETQYF. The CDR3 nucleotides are TGCAGTGCCAGCCCTCAGCCAGGGACTAGCGGGTACCAAGAGACCCAGTACTTC.

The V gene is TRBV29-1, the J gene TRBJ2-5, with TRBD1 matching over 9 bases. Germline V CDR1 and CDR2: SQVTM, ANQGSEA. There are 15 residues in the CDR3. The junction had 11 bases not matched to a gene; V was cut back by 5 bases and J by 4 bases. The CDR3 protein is CSVTIGQGRGETQYF. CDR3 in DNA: TGCAGCGTTACCATCGGACAGGGGAGGGGAGAGACCCAGTACTTC.

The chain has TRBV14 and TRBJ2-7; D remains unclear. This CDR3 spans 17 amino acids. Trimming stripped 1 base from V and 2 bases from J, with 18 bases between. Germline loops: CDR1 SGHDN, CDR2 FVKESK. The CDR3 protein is CASSQVDQSKVPYEQYF. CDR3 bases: TGTGCCAGCAGCCAAGTAGATCAAAGCAAGGTCCCCTACGAGCAGTACTTC.

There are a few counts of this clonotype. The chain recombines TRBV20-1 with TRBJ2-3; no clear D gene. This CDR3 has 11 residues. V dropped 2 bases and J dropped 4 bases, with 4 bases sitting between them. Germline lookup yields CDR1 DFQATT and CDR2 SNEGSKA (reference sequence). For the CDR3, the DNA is TGCAGTGCTAGACCGGCAGATACGCAGTATTTT. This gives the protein CSARPADTQYF.

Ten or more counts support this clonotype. The CDR3: CASSPLGAGVGELFF. The CDR3 DNA reads as TGTGCCAGCAGCCCCCTAGGAGCGGGAGTCGGGGAGCTGTTTTTT. This chain connects TRBV11-2 to TRBJ2-2; TRBD2 agrees at 8 bases. V dropped 5 bases and J dropped 7; count of bases not matched to a gene: 9. Germline lookup yields CDR1 SGHAT and CDR2 FQNNGV. This CDR3 has 15 amino acids. The variable domain in full, with the rest retrieved from reference TRBV11-2 and TRBJ2-2, is EAGVAQSPRYKIIEKRQSVAFWCNPISGHATLYWYQQILGQGPKLLIQFQNNGVVDDSQLPKDRFSAERLKGVDSTLKIQPAKLEDSAVYLCASSPLGAGVGELFFGEGSRLTVL.

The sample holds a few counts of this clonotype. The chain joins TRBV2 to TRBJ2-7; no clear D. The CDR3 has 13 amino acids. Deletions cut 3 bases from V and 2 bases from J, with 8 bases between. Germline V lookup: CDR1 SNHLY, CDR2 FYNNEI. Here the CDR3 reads CASSDIEAYEQYF. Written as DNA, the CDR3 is TGTGCCAGCAGTGACATTGAAGCCTACGAGCAGTACTTC. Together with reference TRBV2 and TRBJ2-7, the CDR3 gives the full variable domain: EPEVTQTPSHQVTQMGQEVILRCVPISNHLYFYWYRQILGQKVEFLVSFYNNEISEKSEIFDDQFSVERPDGSNFTLKIRSTKLEDSAMYFCASSDIEAYEQYFGPGTRLTVT.